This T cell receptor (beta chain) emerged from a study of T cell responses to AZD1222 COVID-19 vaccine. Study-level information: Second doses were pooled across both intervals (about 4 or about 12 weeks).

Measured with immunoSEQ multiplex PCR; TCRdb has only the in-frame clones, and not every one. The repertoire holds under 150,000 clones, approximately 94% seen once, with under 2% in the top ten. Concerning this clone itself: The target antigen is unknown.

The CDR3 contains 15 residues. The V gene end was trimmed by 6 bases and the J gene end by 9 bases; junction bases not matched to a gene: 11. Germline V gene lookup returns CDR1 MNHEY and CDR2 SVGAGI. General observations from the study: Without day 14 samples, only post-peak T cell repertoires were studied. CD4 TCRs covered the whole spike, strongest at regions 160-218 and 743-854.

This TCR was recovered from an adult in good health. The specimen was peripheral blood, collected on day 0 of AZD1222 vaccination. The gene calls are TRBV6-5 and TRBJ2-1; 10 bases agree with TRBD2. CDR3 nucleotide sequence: TGTGCCAGCAGCCAAGAGCGGGAGGGCCTCAGTGAGCAGTTCTTC. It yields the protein CASSQEREGLSEQFF.